This T cell receptor (beta chain) is from a study of T cells expressing NK-cell markers. Broader study findings: Four of the donors also had these clonotypes leading their CD3+CD56-NKG2C+ fraction. Of CD8+ T cells, about 1.0-8% belonged to dominant NKG2C+ clonotypes in more than five donors.

Following a re-call of the 5' RACE reads, TCRdb has one entry per CDR3 protein and lacks DNA. In all, the sample yields roughly 420,000 distinct CDR3 sequences. CDR3 length: 16 amino acids. The germline CDR1 and CDR2 sequences are LGHDT and YNNKEL (reference sequence). For this clonotype: Antigen: not known.

Sequencing was performed on blood T cells: a sorted CD56 or NKG2C T cell subset, CD4+ or CD8+ T cells, or bulk PBMC T cells (not recorded which). The TCR originated in a woman between 18 and 75 years old in good health. The J gene is TRBJ2-1, the V gene TRBV3-1; TCRdb outputs TRBD2, but without DNA this stays unchecked. The CDR3 sequence is CASSQVFRLAGGEQFF.